A selection of T cell receptor beta chains follows, all from one sample in a study of blood T cell repertoires in COVID-19. Method: immunoSEQ multiplex PCR; TCRdb's copy keeps in-frame clones and lacks some. This table has almost 300,000 clones, 85% to 90% appearing once. The sample comprised peripheral blood. The receptor set was obtained from a man in his 70s with acute or convalescent COVID-19. CDR3s include the opening cysteine and the closing phenylalanine or tryptophan. A D gene is named only where the DNA matches it firmly. Size is omitted from some rows. Given values are once, few, many or a class for expanded clones.

size	D	V	J	DNA	CDR3
-	-	TRBV15	TRBJ1-1	TGTGCCACCAGCAAAAGACAGGCCGGGGACACTGAAGCTTTCTTT	CATSKRQAGDTEAFF
-	-	TRBV2	TRBJ2-7	TGTGCCAGCAGACTAGAAGTCTACGAGCAGTACTTC	CASRLEVYEQYF
-	-	TRBV11-2	TRBJ2-7	TGTGCCAGCAGCTTAGGAGGGCTGAACTACGAGCAGTACTTC	CASSLGGLNYEQYF
-	-	TRBV3-1/TRBV3-2	TRBJ2-7	TGTGCCAGCAGCCCCCGCGTAGCCTACGAGCAGTACTTC	CASSPRVAYEQYF
few	TRBD1	TRBV9	TRBJ1-5	TGTGCCAGCAGCGTATCGGGGACAGTTGATCAGCCCCAGCATTTT	CASSVSGTVDQPQHF
-	-	TRBV6-5	TRBJ1-1	TGTGCCAGCAGTAACTCGGGAGGGGGTTTGAACACTGAAGCTTTCTTT	CASSNSGGGLNTEAFF
-	-	TRBV19	TRBJ1-4	TGTGCCAGTAGTACAACCTTGGGCGGGGAACTGTTTTTT	CASSTTLGGELFF
few	-	TRBV9	TRBJ2-3	TGTGCCAGCAGCGTAGAGGAGGAGGGAGATACGCAGTATTTT	CASSVEEEGDTQYF
-	-	TRBV28	TRBJ1-5	TGTGCCAGCATCGGGAGCTTCCGCAATCAGCCCCAGCATTTT	CASIGSFRNQPQHF
-	-	TRBV28	TRBJ1-4	TGTGCCAGTCAGGGATCAACTAATGAAAAACTGTTTTTT	CASQGSTNEKLFF
once	TRBD1	TRBV3-1/TRBV3-2	TRBJ1-5	TGTGCCATCCTCCGGGACAGCCAAGATTATAGCAATCAGCCCCAGCATTTT	CAILRDSQDYSNQPQHF
-	-	TRBV6-6	TRBJ1-1	TGTGCCAGCAGTTACGGTCCATCGGCTGAAGCTTTCTTT	CASSYGPSAEAFF
-	TRBD1	TRBV19	TRBJ2-5	TGTGCCAGTAGTGGGGGACAGGGTCAAGAGACCCAGTACTTC	CASSGGQGQETQYF
few	-	TRBV28	TRBJ1-3	TGTGCCAGCAGGGAGGGGTCTGGAAACACCATATATTTT	CASREGSGNTIYF
-	TRBD1	TRBV3-1/TRBV3-2	TRBJ1-3	TGTGCCAGCAGCCCGGGACAGGGGGAAGGTGGAAACACCATATATTTT	CASSPGQGEGGNTIYF
-	TRBD1	TRBV11-2	TRBJ1-5	TGTGCCAGCAGCTTGGGACAGGGAGAACGTCAGCCCCAGCATTTT	CASSLGQGERQPQHF
few	-	TRBV5-1	TRBJ1-3	TGCGCCAGCAGCTTGGTCCCACAGGGCATTTCAGGAAACACCATATATTTT	CASSLVPQGISGNTIYF
-	TRBD1	TRBV4-1	TRBJ1-2	TGCGCCAGCAGCCAAGATGGGGACAGGGGGATCTATGGCTACACCTTC	CASSQDGDRGIYGYTF
-	TRBD1	TRBV5-1	TRBJ2-6	TGCGCCAGCAGCGCTGACAGGGGGGAGGCTCTCTCTGGGGCCAACGTCCTGACTTTC	CASSADRGEALSGANVLTF
-	-	TRBV6-2/TRBV6-3	TRBJ2-7	TGTGCCAGCAGTTACGATGGCAGTCGCTACGAGCAGTACTTC	CASSYDGSRYEQYF
-	-	TRBV7-2	TRBJ2-1	TGTGCCAGCAGCTTAGAGCCCGCCGCCAATGAGCAGTTCTTC	CASSLEPAANEQFF
few	TRBD1	TRBV6-1	TRBJ2-7	TGTGCCAGCAGTGAACCAGGGGGAAGGGTCGAGCAGTACTTC	CASSEPGGRVEQYF
-	TRBD1	TRBV18	TRBJ1-2	TGTGCCAGCTCACCTACAGGGGGGAGGAACTATGGCTACACCTTC	CASSPTGGRNYGYTF
few	TRBD2	TRBV2	TRBJ2-7	TGTGCCAGCAGTGGGGGGACTAGCGGGAGAGAAGCCTACGAGCAGTACTTC	CASSGGTSGREAYEQYF
-	TRBD1	TRBV6-5	TRBJ1-1	TGTGCCAGCAGTACCCTTGGACAGGGAAACACTGAAGCTTTCTTT	CASSTLGQGNTEAFF
-	TRBD2	TRBV6-6	TRBJ2-7	TGTGCCAGCAGGCCTAGCGGGATAGACTACGAGCAGTACTTC	CASRPSGIDYEQYF
-	-	TRBV11-3	TRBJ2-1	TGTGCCAGCAGCTTGGGGGCTAGCTCGCATGAGCAGTTCTTC	CASSLGASSHEQFF
-	TRBD1	TRBV11-2	TRBJ2-6	TGTGCCAGCAGCTCGACAGGGGGCGCTGGGGCCAACGTCCTGACTTTC	CASSSTGGAGANVLTF
-	-	TRBV18	TRBJ1-3	TGTGCCAGCTCATCCCCTGCCAGGCTACGCTCTGGAAACACCATATATTTT	CASSSPARLRSGNTIYF
-	-	TRBV24-1	TRBJ1-5	TGTGCCACCAATTCGGGGAATCAGCCCCAGCATTTT	CATNSGNQPQHF
few	-	TRBV5-4	TRBJ1-4	TGTGCCAGCAGCGACGACAGCCTTAATGAAAAACTGTTTTTT	CASSDDSLNEKLFF
-	TRBD1	TRBV24-1	TRBJ2-5	TGTGCCACCAGTGATTTGGGCAGGGGGCTTGCGGAGACCCAGTACTTC	CATSDLGRGLAETQYF
-	-	TRBV3-1/TRBV3-2	TRBJ2-7	TGTGCCAGCAGCCGGGACAACTCCTACGAGCAGTACTTC	CASSRDNSYEQYF
-	-	TRBV6-2/TRBV6-3	TRBJ2-1	TGTGCCAGCAGTTACGCGAGGGGAGGATTTAACGATGAGCAGTTCTTC	CASSYARGGFNDEQFF
-	-	TRBV7-9	TRBJ2-3	TGTGCCAGCAGCTTTTCCGGGAGTATGGATACGCAGTATTTT	CASSFSGSMDTQYF
-	-	TRBV28	TRBJ1-4	TGTGCCAGCAGTTCGCAGGGACTAACAACTAATGAAAAACTGTTTTTT	CASSSQGLTTNEKLFF
-	-	TRBV7-9	TRBJ2-5	TGTGCCAGCAGCCTATTCCAAGAGACCCAGTACTTC	CASSLFQETQYF
-	-	TRBV7-2	TRBJ1-5	TGTGCCAGCAGCTTCGGAGGGAATCAGCCCCAGCATTTT	CASSFGGNQPQHF
-	TRBD1	TRBV3-1/TRBV3-2	TRBJ2-4	TGTGCCAGCAGTCATTTCGTCTCCAGGGGGAGTAAAAACATTCAGTACTTC	CASSHFVSRGSKNIQYF
-	TRBD2	TRBV7-9	TRBJ2-3	TGTGCCAGCAGGATAGCGGGACCAGATACGCAGTATTTT	CASRIAGPDTQYF
-	-	TRBV19	TRBJ2-6	TGTGCCAGTAGTAGTGGACAGACTGGGGCCAACGTCCTGACTTTC	CASSSGQTGANVLTF